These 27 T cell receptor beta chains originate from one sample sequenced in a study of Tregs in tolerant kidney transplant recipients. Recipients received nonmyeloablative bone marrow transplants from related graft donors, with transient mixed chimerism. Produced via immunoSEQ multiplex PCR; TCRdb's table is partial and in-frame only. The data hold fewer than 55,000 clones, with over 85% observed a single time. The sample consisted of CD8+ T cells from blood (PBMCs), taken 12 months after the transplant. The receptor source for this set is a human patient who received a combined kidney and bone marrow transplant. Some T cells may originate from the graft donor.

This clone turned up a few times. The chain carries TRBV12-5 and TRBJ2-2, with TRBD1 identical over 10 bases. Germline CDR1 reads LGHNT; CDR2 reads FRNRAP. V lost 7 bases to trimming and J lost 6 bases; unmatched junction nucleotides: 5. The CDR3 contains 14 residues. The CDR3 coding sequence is TGTGCTAGTGCCGACAGGGGGCGATCCGGGGAGCTGTTTTTT. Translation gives CASADRGRSGELFF.

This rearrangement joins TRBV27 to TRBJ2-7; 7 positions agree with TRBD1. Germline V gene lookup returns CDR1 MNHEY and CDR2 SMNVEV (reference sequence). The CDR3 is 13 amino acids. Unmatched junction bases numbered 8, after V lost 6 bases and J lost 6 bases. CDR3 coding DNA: TGTGCCAGCAGCCGGGACAGCCCGGGCGAGCAGTACTTC. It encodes CASSRDSPGEQYF.

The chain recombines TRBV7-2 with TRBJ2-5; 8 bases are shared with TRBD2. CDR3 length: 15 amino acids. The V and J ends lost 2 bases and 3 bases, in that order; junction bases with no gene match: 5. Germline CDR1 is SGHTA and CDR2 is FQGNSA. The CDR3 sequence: CASSLRRAGEETQYF. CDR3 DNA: TGTGCCAGCAGCTTACGGCGAGCGGGGGAAGAGACCCAGTACTTC.

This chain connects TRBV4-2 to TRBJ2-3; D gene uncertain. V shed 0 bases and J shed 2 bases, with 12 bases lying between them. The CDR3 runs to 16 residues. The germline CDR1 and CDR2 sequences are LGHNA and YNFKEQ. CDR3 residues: CASSQDEAGFTDTQYF. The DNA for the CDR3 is TGTGCCAGCAGCCAAGATGAGGCTGGGTTCACAGATACGCAGTATTTT.

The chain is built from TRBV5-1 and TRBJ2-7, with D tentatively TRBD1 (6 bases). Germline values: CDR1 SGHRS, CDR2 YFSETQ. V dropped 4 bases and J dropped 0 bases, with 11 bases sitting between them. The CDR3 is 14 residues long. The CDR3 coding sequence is TGCGCCAGCAGCCAAGGACAGTACTCCTACGAGCAGTACTTC. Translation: CASSQGQYSYEQYF.

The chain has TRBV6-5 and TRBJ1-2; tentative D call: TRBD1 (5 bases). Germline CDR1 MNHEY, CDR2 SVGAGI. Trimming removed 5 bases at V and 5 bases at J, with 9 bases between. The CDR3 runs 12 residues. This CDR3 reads CASSEGHYGYTF. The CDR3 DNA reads TGTGCCAGCAGTGAAGGACATTATGGCTACACCTTC.

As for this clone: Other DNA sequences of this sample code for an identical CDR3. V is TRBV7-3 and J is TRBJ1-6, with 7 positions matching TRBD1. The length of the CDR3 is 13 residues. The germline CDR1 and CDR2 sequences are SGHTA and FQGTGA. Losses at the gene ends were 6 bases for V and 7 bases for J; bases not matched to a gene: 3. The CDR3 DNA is TGTGCCAGCAGTAGACAGGGAAATTCACCCCTCCACTTT. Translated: CASSRQGNSPLHF.

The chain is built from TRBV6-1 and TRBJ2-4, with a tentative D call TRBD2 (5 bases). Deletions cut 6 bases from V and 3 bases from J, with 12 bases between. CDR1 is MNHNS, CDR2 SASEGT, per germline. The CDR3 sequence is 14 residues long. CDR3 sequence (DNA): TGTGCCAGCAGCGTCGCGGGTGGCAAAAACATTCAGTACTTC. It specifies CASSVAGGKNIQYF.

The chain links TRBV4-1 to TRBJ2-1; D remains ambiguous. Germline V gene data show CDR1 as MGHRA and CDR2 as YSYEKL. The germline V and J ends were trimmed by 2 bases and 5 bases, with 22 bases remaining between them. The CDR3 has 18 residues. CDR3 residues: CASSQTKLTFPIDNEQFF. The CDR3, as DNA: TGCGCCAGCAGCCAAACAAAACTGACTTTCCCAATTGACAATGAGCAGTTCTTC.

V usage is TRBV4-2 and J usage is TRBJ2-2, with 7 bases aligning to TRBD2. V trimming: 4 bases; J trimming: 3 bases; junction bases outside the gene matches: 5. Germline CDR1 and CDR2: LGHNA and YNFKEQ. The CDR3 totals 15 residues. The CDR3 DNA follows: TGTGCCAGCAGCCTCGGACTAGAGGACACCGGGGAGCTGTTTTTT. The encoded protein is CASSLGLEDTGELFF.

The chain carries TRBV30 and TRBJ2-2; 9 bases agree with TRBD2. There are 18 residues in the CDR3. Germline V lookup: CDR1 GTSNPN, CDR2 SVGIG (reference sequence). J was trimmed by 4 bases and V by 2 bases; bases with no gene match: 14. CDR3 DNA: TGTGCCTGGAGTCAACCCAGGTGGCGGGGGGGCCCCACCGGGGAGCTGTTTTTT. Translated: CAWSQPRWRGGPTGELFF.

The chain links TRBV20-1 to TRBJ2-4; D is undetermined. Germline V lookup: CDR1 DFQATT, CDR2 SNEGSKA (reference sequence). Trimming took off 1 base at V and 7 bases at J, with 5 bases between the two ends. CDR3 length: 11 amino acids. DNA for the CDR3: TGCAGTGCTAGAGTATATAACATTCAGTACTTC. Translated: CSARVYNIQYF.

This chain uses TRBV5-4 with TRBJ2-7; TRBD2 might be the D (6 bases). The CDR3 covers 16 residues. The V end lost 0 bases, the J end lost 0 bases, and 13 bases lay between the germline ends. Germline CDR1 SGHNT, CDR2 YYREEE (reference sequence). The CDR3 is CASSLVPSASSYEQYF. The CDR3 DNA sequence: TGTGCCAGCAGCTTGGTTCCTAGCGCCTCCTCCTACGAGCAGTACTTC.

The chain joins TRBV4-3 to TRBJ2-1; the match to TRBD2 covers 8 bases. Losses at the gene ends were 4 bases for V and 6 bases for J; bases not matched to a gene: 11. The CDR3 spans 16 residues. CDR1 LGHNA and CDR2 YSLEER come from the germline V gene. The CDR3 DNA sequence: TGCGCCAGCAGCCCACTAGCGGAGGGAGGAGGCAATGAGCAGTTCTTC. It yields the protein CASSPLAEGGGNEQFF.

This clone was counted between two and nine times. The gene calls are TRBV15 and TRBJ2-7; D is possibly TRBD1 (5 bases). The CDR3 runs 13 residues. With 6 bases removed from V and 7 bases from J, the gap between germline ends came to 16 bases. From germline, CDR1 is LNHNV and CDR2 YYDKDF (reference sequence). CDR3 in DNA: TGTGCCACCAGATCTAGGCAGGGTGAGGAGCAGTACTTC. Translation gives CATRSRQGEEQYF.

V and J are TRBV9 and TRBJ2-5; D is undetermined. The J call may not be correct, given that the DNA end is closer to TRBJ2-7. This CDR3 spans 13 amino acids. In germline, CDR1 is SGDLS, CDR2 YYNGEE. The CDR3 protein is CASSVDGAYEQYF. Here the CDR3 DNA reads TGTGCCAGCAGCGTAGACGGAGCCTACGAGCAGTACTTC.

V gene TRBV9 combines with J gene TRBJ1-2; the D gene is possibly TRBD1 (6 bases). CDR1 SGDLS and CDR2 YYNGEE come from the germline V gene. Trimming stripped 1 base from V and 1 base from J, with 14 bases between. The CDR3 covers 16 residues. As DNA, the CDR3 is TGTGCCAGCAGCGTATCCGAGACAGGTTTTAACTATGGCTACACCTTC. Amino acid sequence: CASSVSETGFNYGYTF.

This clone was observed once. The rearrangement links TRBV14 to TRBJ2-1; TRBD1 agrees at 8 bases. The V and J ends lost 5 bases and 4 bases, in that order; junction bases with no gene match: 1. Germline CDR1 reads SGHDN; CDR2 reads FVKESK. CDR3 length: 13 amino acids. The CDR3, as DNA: TGTGCCAGCAGCGGGACAGGTTACAATGAGCAGTTCTTC. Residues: CASSGTGYNEQFF.

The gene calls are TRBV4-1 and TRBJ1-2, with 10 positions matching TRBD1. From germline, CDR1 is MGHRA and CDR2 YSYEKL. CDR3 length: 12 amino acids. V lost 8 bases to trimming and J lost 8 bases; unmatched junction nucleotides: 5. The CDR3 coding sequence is TGCGCCAGCCATGGACAGGGGGTCGGCTACACCTTC. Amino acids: CASHGQGVGYTF.

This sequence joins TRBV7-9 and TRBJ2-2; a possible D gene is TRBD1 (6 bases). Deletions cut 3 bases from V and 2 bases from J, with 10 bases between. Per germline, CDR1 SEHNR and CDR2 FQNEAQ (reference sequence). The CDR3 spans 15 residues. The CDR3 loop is CASSFQGTNTGELFF. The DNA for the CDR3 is TGTGCCAGCAGCTTTCAGGGGACAAACACCGGGGAGCTGTTTTTT.

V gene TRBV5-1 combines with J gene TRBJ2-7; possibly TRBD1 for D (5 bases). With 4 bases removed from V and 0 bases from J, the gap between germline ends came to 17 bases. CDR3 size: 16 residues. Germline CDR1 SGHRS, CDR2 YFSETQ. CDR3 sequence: CASSAPEGVSSYEQYF. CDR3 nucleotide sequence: TGCGCCAGCAGCGCACCTGAAGGGGTTAGCTCCTACGAGCAGTACTTC.

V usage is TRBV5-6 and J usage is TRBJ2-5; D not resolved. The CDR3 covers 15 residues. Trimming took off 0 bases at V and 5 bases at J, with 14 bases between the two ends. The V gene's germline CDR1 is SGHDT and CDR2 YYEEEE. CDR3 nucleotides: TGTGCCAGCAGCTTGGGGTCGCCCCTGCGGGAGACCCAGTACTTC. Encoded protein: CASSLGSPLRETQYF.

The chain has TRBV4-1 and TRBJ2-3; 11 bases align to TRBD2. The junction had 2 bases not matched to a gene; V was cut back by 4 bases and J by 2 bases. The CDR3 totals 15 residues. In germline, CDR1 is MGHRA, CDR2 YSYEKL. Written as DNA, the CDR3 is TGCGCCAGCAGCCCGACTAGCGGGGACACAGATACGCAGTATTTT. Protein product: CASSPTSGDTDTQYF.

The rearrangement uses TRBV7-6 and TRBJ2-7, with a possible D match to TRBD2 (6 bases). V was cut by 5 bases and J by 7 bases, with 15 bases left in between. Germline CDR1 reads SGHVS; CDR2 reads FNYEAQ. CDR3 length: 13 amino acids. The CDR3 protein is CASSRSGDEEQYF. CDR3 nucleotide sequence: TGTGCCAGCAGCCGCTCGGGAGATGAAGAGCAGTACTTC.

CDR3 sequence (DNA): TGTGCCTGGAGTGCAAGGGTCCGTCGGGCGGGGGAAAAACTGTTTTTT. It codes for CAWSARVRRAGEKLFF. The rearrangement links TRBV30 to TRBJ1-4; D remains ambiguous. Trimming cost V 1 base and J 8 bases, with 20 bases left between them. The germline V gene encodes CDR1 GTSNPN and CDR2 SVGIG (reference sequence). The CDR3 covers 16 residues.

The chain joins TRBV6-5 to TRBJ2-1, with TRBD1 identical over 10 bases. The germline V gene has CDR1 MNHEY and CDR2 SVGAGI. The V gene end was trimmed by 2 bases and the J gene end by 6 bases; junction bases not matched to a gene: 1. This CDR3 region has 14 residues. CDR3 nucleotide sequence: TGTGCCAGCAGTTACGGACAGGGGGGCAATGAGCAGTTCTTC. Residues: CASSYGQGGNEQFF.

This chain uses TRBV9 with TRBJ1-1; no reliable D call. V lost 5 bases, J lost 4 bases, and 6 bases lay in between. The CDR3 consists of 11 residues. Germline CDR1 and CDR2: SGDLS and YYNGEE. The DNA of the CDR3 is TGTGCCAGCAGTAGAGGCACTGAAGCTTTCTTT. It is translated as CASSRGTEAFF.